Listed here are 6 T cell receptor beta chains from one sample, sequenced in a study of cytomegalovirus exposure and HLA in healthy donors. It was with 60 Vbeta and 13 Jbeta primers that the PCR ran. TCRdb's table, derived via immunoSEQ multiplex PCR, lists solely in-frame clones and lacks some. Of fewer than 70,000 clones listed, around 66% were seen once; the top ten hold around 13%. Sequencing was done on a sample of PBMCs. All receptors derive from a male donor in good health and CMV-seropositive.

The gene calls are TRBV7-7 and TRBJ2-5; D might be TRBD2 (5 bases). This CDR3 has 15 residues. The V gene's germline CDR1 is SSHAT and CDR2 FNYEAQ (reference sequence). V was shortened by 4 bases and J by 1 base, with 13 bases between the two germline ends. CDR3 coding DNA: TGTGCCAGCAGCTCCCCTCCGGACTGCCAAGAGACCCAGTACTTC. Its protein is CASSSPPDCQETQYF.

The chain combines TRBV6-6 with TRBJ2-7, with D possibly being TRBD2 (5 bases). Per the germline V gene, CDR1 is MNHNY and CDR2 is SVGAGI (reference sequence). This CDR3 is built from 14 residues. V was shortened by 5 bases and J by 3 bases, with 14 bases between the two germline ends. Here the CDR3 DNA reads TGTGCCAGCAGTCGAGCGGACGGCCGCTACGAGCAGTACTTC. This encodes CASSRADGRYEQYF.

The chain joins TRBV9 to TRBJ2-1; perhaps TRBD2 as D (5 bases). The length of the CDR3 is 12 residues. V lost 0 bases, J lost 10 bases, and 8 bases lay in between. CDR1 and CDR2 from the germline V gene are SGDLS and YYNGEE. Here the CDR3 DNA reads TGTGCCAGCAGCGTAGATCCTAGCGAGCAGTTCTTC. It encodes CASSVDPSEQFF.

A single count supports this clone. CDR3 nucleotide sequence: TGTGCCAGCTCAGGTAGCGGCCCCGGGGACTTCACCCACAATGAGCAGTTCTTC. Translated, it gives CASSGSGPGDFTHNEQFF. This rearrangement joins TRBV18 to TRBJ2-1; D possibly corresponds to TRBD2 (6 bases). The CDR3 covers 18 residues. Trimming took 5 bases from V and 5 from J, leaving 25 bases between them. Germline CDR1 and CDR2: KGHSH and LQKENI.

The chain joins TRBV7-7 to TRBJ2-1, with TRBD2 matching over 11 bases. The germline CDR1 and CDR2 sequences are SSHAT and FNYEAQ (reference sequence). Trimming at V came to 5 bases and at J to 3 bases, leaving 3 bases not matched to a gene. The CDR3 extends over 15 amino acids. The CDR3 spells CASSLGLAGYNEQFF. DNA of the CDR3: TGTGCCAGCAGCCTTGGACTAGCGGGCTACAATGAGCAGTTCTTC.

CDR3 sequence (DNA): TGCAGCGTTGAAAGGCTAGCGGGAGTCGGAGAGACCCAGTACTTC. It encodes CSVERLAGVGETQYF. This rearrangement joins TRBV29-1 to TRBJ2-5; 10 bases map to TRBD2. Germline CDR1 is SQVTM and CDR2 is ANQGSEA. The CDR3 runs 15 residues. Trimming removed 2 bases from V and 4 bases from J; junction bases left unmatched: 7.